The clone carrying this T cell receptor (beta chain) showed up just a few times. V shed 7 bases and J shed 0 bases, with 12 bases lying between them. There are 14 residues in the CDR3. The germline CDR1 and CDR2 sequences are SGHTA and FQGNSA. Assay: immunoSEQ multiplex PCR; the TCRdb copy retains only in-frame clones and omits some. In the table there are about 73,000 clones, more than 70% of which are singletons. This record belongs to a study of blood T cell repertoires in COVID-19. Turning to the study itself: Spain, Italy and the United States supplied samples that represented acute and convalescent COVID-19.

Sequences were obtained from peripheral blood. The chain combines TRBV7-2 with TRBJ1-1; a possible D gene is TRBD1 (5 bases). This TCR derives from a middle-aged man with active COVID-19. CDR3 nucleotide sequence: TGTGCCAGCACCGAATGGGGCTTGAACACTGAAGCTTTCTTT. This translates into CASTEWGLNTEAFF.